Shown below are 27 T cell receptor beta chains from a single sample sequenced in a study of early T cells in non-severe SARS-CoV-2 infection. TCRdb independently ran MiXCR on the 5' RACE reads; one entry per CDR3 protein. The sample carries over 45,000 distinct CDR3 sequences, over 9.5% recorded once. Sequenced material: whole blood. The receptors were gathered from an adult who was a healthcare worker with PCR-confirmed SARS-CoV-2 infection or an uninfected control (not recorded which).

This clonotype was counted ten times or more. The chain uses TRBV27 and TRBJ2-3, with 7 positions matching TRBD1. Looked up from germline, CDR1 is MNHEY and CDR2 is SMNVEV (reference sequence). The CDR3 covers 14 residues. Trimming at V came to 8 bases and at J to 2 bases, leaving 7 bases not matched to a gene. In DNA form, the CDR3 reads TGTGCCAGCGCTTACAGGGGCCCCACAGATACGCAGTATTTT. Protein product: CASAYRGPTDTQYF.

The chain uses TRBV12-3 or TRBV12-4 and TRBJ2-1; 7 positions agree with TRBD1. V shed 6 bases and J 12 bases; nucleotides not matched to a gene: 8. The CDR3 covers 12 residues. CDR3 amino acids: CASRPDRARQFF. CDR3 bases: TGTGCCAGCAGACCCGACAGGGCTCGGCAGTTCTTC.

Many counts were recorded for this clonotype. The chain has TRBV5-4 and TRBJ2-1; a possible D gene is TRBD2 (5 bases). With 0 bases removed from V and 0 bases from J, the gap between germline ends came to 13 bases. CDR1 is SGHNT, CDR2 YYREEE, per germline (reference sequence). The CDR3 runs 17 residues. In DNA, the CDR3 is TGTGCCAGCAGCTTGGGGGAGCGGAGGAGCTCCTACAATGAGCAGTTCTTC. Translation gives CASSLGERRSSYNEQFF.

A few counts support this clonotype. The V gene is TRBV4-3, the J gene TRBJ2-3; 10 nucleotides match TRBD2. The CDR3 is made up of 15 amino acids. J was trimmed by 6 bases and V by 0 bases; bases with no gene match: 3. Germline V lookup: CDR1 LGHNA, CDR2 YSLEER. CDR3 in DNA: TGCGCCAGCAGCCAAGATCTAGCGGGAGTTGATACGCAGTATTTT. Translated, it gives CASSQDLAGVDTQYF.

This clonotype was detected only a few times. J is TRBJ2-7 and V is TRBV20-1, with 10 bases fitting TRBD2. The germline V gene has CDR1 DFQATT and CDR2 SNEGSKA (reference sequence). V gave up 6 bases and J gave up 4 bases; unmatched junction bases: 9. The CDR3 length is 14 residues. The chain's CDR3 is CSALTSGAVYEQYF. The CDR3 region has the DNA TGCAGTGCCCTTACTAGCGGGGCTGTTTACGAGCAGTACTTC.

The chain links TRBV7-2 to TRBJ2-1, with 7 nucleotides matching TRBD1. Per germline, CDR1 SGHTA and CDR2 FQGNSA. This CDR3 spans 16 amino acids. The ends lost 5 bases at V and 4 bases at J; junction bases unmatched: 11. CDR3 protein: CASSPHSTGLYNEQFF. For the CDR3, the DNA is TGTGCCAGCAGCCCTCATTCGACAGGGCTATACAATGAGCAGTTCTTC.

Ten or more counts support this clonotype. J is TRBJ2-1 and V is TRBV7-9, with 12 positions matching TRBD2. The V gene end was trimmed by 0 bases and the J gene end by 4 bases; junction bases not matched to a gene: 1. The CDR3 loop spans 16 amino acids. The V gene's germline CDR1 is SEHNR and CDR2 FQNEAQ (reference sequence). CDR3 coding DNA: TGTGCCAGCAGCTTAGCGCTAGCGGGAGGGTACAATGAGCAGTTCTTC. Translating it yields CASSLALAGGYNEQFF.

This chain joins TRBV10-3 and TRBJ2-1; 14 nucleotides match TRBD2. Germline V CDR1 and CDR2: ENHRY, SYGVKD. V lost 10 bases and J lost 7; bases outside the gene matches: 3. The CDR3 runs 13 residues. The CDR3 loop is CATGLAGGNEQFF. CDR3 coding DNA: TGTGCCACCGGACTAGCGGGAGGTAATGAGCAGTTCTTC.

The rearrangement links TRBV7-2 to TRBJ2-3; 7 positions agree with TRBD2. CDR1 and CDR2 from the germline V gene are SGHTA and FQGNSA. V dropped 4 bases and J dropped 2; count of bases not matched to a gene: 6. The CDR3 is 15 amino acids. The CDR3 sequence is CASSSSGPNTDTQYF. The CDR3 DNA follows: TGTGCCAGCAGCTCTAGCGGACCTAACACAGATACGCAGTATTTT.

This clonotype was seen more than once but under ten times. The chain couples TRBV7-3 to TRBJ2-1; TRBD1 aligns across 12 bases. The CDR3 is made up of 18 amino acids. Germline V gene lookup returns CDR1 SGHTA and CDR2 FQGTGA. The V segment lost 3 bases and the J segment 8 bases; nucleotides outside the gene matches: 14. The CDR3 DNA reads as TGTGCCAGCAGCTTCCTACCTACCGGGACAGGGGGCAAGGATGAGCAGTTCTTC. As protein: CASSFLPTGTGGKDEQFF.

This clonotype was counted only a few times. CDR3 DNA: TGTGCCAGCAGCTTAGATCTAGCGGGCGGTGAGCAGTTCTTC. Translated, it gives CASSLDLAGGEQFF. The chain uses TRBV11-2 and TRBJ2-1; 8 positions match TRBD2. The CDR3 spans 14 residues. The V gene's germline CDR1 is SGHAT and CDR2 FQNNGV. J lost 9 bases, V lost 0 bases, and 4 bases had no gene match.

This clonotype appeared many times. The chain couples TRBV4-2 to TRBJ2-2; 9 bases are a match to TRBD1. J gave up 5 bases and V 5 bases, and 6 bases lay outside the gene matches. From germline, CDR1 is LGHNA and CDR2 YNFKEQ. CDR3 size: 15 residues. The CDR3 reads CASSTRDRVTGELFF. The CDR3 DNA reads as TGTGCCAGCAGCACCCGGGACAGGGTGACCGGGGAGCTGTTTTTT.

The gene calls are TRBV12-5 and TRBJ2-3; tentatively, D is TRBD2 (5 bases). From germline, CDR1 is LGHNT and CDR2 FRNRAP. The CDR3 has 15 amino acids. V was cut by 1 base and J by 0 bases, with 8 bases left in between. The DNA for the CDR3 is TGTGCTAGTGGTTTGGCCCCGGGAAGCACAGATACGCAGTATTTT. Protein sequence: CASGLAPGSTDTQYF.

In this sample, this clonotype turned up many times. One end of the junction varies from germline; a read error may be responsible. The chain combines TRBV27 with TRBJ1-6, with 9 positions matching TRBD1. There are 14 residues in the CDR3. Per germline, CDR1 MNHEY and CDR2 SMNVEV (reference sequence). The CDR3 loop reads CASSLRGQGSPLPF. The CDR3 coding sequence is TGTGCCAGCAGTTTGCGGGGACAGGGTTCACCCCTCCCTTTT.

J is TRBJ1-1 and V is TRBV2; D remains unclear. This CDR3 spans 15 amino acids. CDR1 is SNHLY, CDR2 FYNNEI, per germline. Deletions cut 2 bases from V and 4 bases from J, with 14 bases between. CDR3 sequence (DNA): TGTGCCAGCAGTGAACCCTTTGACCGGGGCACTGAAGCTTTCTTT. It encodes CASSEPFDRGTEAFF.

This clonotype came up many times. CDR3 in DNA: TGCAGTGTATATGCGCGCCACTCTGGGGCCAACGTCCTGACTTTC. It is translated as CSVYARHSGANVLTF. V gene TRBV20-1 combines with J gene TRBJ2-6; D remains ambiguous. CDR3 length: 15 amino acids. The V gene lost 7 bases and the J gene lost 0 bases, with 13 bases spanning the gap. Germline-derived CDR1 and CDR2 are DFQATT and SNEGSKA (reference sequence).

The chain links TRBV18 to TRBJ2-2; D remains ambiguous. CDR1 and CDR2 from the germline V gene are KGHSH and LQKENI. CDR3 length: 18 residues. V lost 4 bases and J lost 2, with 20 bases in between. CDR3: CASSRAATRPTNTGELFF. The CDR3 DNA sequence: TGTGCCAGCTCACGGGCCGCTACGCGTCCGACAAACACCGGGGAGCTGTTTTTT.

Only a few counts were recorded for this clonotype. The CDR3 is CASSQKTGGPYEQYF. The DNA of the CDR3 is TGCGCCAGCAGCCAAAAGACAGGGGGCCCCTACGAGCAGTACTTC. The rearrangement links TRBV4-3 to TRBJ2-7; 10 bases fit TRBD1. CDR1 and CDR2 from the germline V gene are LGHNA and YSLEER. This CDR3 has 15 amino acids. V lost 2 bases and J lost 2; bases outside the gene matches: 3.

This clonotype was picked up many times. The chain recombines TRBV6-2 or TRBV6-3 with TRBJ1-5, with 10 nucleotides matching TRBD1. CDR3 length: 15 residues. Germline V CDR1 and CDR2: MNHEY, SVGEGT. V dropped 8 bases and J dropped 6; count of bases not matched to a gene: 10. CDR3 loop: CASDTGQGTSQPQHF. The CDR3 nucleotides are TGTGCCAGCGATACGGGACAGGGGACAAGTCAGCCCCAGCATTTT.

For the CDR3, the DNA is TGCAGCGTTGAGACGGCTGCCACCTGGGATGAGCAGTTCTTC. The encoded protein is CSVETAATWDEQFF. The V and J genes are TRBV29-1 and TRBJ2-1; D remains unclear. The CDR3 contains 14 residues. The V gene's germline CDR1 is SQVTM and CDR2 ANQGSEA. V lost 3 bases and J lost 8, with 17 bases in between.

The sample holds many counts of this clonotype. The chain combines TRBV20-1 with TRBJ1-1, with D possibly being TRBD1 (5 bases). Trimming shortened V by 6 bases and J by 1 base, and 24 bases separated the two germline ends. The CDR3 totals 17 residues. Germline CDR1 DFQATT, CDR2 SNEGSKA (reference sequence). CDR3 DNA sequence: TGCAGTGCCTTTCCAGCTCTGAGGGGACCAAGGAACACTGAAGCTTTCTTT. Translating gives CSAFPALRGPRNTEAFF.

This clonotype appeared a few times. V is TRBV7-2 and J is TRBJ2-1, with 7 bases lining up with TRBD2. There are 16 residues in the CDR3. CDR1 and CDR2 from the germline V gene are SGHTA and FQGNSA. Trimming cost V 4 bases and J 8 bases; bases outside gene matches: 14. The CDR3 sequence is CASSSPKRGRRDEQFF. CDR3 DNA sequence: TGTGCCAGCAGCTCCCCTAAGCGGGGCCGGCGGGATGAGCAGTTCTTC. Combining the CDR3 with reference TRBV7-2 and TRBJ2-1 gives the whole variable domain GAGVSQSPSNKVTEKGKDVELRCDPISGHTALYWYRQSLGQGLEFLIYFQGNSAPDKSGLPSDRFSAERTGGSVSTLTIQRTQQEDSAVYLCASSSPKRGRRDEQFFGPGTRLTVL.

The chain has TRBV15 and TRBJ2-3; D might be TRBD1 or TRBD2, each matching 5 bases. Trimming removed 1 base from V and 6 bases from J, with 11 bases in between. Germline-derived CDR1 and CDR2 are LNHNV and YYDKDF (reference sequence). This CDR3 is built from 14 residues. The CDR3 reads CATSRGGDGDTQYF. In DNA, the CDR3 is TGTGCCACCAGCAGAGGAGGGGACGGGGATACGCAGTATTTT.

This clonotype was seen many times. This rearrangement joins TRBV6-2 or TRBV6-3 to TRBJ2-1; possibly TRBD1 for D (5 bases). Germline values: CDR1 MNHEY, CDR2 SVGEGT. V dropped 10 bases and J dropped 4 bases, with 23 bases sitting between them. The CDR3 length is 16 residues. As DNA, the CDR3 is TGTGCCACCCAAAAAGTGATGGCACGGACATACAATGAGCAGTTCTTC. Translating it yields CATQKVMARTYNEQFF.

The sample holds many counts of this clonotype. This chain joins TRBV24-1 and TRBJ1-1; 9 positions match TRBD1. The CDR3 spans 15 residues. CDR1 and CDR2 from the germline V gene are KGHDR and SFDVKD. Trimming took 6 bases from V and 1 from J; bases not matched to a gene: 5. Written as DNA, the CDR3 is TGTGCCACCAGTACCACGGACAGGGGGAACACTGAAGCTTTCTTT. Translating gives CATSTTDRGNTEAFF.

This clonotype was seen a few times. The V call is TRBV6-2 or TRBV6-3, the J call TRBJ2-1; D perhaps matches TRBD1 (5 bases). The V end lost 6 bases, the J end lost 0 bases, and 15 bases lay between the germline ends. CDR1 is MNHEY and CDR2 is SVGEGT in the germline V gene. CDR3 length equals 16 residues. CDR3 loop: CASSPRALSSYNEQFF. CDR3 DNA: TGTGCCAGCAGCCCCAGGGCCCTCAGCTCCTACAATGAGCAGTTCTTC.

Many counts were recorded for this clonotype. The CDR3 here is CASSAWGEQFF. CDR3 nucleotides: TGCGCCAGCAGCGCGTGGGGTGAGCAGTTCTTC. The rearrangement links TRBV5-1 to TRBJ2-1; D uncertain. The V gene lost 4 bases and the J gene lost 9 bases, with 8 bases spanning the gap. The germline CDR1 and CDR2 sequences are SGHRS and YFSETQ. This CDR3 comprises 11 residues.